These 10 T cell receptor beta chains came from one sample sequenced in a study of cytomegalovirus exposure and HLA in healthy donors. The PCR was carried out with 60 Vbeta primers and 13 Jbeta primers. Only in-frame clones appear in the TCRdb table, and some are missing; sequencing was by immunoSEQ multiplex PCR. The top ten clones hold roughly 2% of a sample with approximately 190,000 clones, roughly four fifths of them seen once. The material sequenced was PBMCs. All receptors derive from a young woman in good health and CMV-seropositive.

This clone was seen a few times. The chain employs TRBV14 and TRBJ2-7; TRBD2 matches 9 bases. CDR1 is SGHDN and CDR2 is FVKESK in the germline V gene. V shed 5 bases, J shed 4 bases, and the junction held 12 bases outside the gene matches. The CDR3 runs to 16 residues. The CDR3 loop is CASSSAGRAGGYEQYF. The DNA for the CDR3 is TGTGCCAGCAGCTCTGCGGGGCGAGCGGGGGGATACGAGCAGTACTTC.

The rearrangement joins TRBV4-2 to TRBJ2-2; TRBD1 matches at 9 bases. Germline values: CDR1 LGHNA, CDR2 YNFKEQ. Losses at the gene ends were 0 bases for V and 6 bases for J; bases not matched to a gene: 2. The CDR3 has 15 amino acids. The CDR3 DNA follows: TGTGCCAGCAGCCAAGAAAGACAGGGGGCCGGGGAGCTGTTTTTT. Translated: CASSQERQGAGELFF.

The chain has TRBV19 and TRBJ2-3; TRBD2 matches at 13 bases. V was pared by 3 bases and J by 2 bases, with 5 bases of the junction left unmatched. The CDR3 runs 17 residues. The germline CDR1 and CDR2 sequences are LNHDA and SQIVND (reference sequence). The CDR3 sequence: CASSIRGLAGITDTQYF. The CDR3 DNA reads TGTGCCAGTAGTATCCGGGGACTAGCGGGGATCACAGATACGCAGTATTTT.

The CDR3, as DNA: TGTGCCAGTAGTATTCAGGGGGGAGCTAATGAAAAACTGTTTTTT. Amino acids: CASSIQGGANEKLFF. The V call is TRBV19, the J call TRBJ1-4, with 7 positions matching TRBD1. This CDR3 is 15 amino acids long. Trimming took 3 bases from V and 3 from J; bases not matched to a gene: 4. The germline V gene has CDR1 LNHDA and CDR2 SQIVND (reference sequence).

The chain is built from TRBV27 and TRBJ2-1; D ambiguous. This CDR3 comprises 13 residues. Germline V gene sequence: CDR1 MNHEY, CDR2 SMNVEV (reference sequence). The V and J ends lost 3 bases and 8 bases respectively, with 11 bases between them. CDR3: CASSFFNRDEQFF. The DNA of the CDR3 is TGTGCCAGCAGTTTCTTTAACCGGGATGAGCAGTTCTTC.

This sequence joins TRBV11-2 and TRBJ2-7; a weak D match, TRBD1 (5 bases). V lost 4 bases and J lost 1, with 11 bases in between. This CDR3 spans 14 amino acids. Germline V gene sequence: CDR1 SGHAT, CDR2 FQNNGV. The CDR3 loop is CASSWADTSYEQYF. CDR3 DNA sequence: TGTGCCAGCAGCTGGGCGGACACATCCTACGAGCAGTACTTC. Full variable domain (outside the CDR3, taken from reference TRBV11-2 and TRBJ2-7): EAGVAQSPRYKIIEKRQSVAFWCNPISGHATLYWYQQILGQGPKLLIQFQNNGVVDDSQLPKDRFSAERLKGVDSTLKIQPAKLEDSAVYLCASSWADTSYEQYFGPGTRLTVT.

This clone has just one count. The chain has TRBV4-2 and TRBJ1-6; weak D call: TRBD1 (6 bases). Germline values: CDR1 LGHNA, CDR2 YNFKEQ. Trimming stripped 2 bases from V and 10 bases from J, with 12 bases between. The CDR3 sequence is 14 residues long. Here the CDR3 DNA reads TGTGCCAGCAGCCAACCCAACAGGGACTCACCCCTCCACTTT. This gives the protein CASSQPNRDSPLHF.

The chain has TRBV7-3 and TRBJ2-2; possible D gene TRBD2, 6 bases. The CDR3 is 13 amino acids. The germline CDR1 and CDR2 sequences are SGHTA and FQGTGA. V dropped 2 bases and J dropped 5 bases, with 6 bases sitting between them. DNA for the CDR3: TGTGCCAGCAGCTTAGGGGGGACCGGGGAGCTGTTTTTT. As protein: CASSLGGTGELFF.

This clone was found a few times. The rearrangement uses TRBV9 and TRBJ2-3; 9 bases align to TRBD1. Germline CDR1 and CDR2: SGDLS and YYNGEE. The CDR3 spans 14 residues. J was trimmed by 6 bases and V by 4 bases; bases with no gene match: 6. CDR3 nucleotides: TGTGCCAGCAGCCCGAGGACAGGGGCCGATACGCAGTATTTT. Translated: CASSPRTGADTQYF.

The chain joins TRBV6-1 to TRBJ2-3; D perhaps matches TRBD2 (5 bases). Trimming removed 2 bases at V and 8 bases at J, with 11 bases between. The CDR3 is 13 amino acids. Germline V CDR1 and CDR2: MNHNS, SASEGT. The CDR3: CASSERYGLTQYF. The CDR3 bases are TGTGCCAGCAGTGAAAGGTACGGACTTACGCAGTATTTT.